The 24 T cell receptor beta chains below all came from one sample that was sequenced in a study of T cell responses to AZD1222 COVID-19 vaccine. Repertoires were generated with immunoSEQ multiplex PCR, while TCRdb's copy carries only in-frame clones and drops some. The profile covers 70,000 or so clones, with about 80% appearing a single time and 5% to 6.5% taken by the ten largest. The sample here was peripheral blood, taken 28 days after the second AZD1222 dose. The receptors come from an adult who received the AZD1222 COVID-19 vaccine.

The chain couples TRBV6-5 to TRBJ1-1; tentative D call: TRBD1 (6 bases). The CDR3 has 13 residues. Germline assignment: CDR1 MNHEY and CDR2 SVGAGI. Trimming removed 6 bases at V and 3 bases at J, with 11 bases between. The CDR3 loop reads CASSYTGYTEAFF. The CDR3 bases are TGTGCCAGCAGCTATACAGGGTACACTGAAGCTTTCTTT.

V is TRBV27 and J is TRBJ1-2; D not certain. Trimming removed 6 bases from V and 4 bases from J, with 9 bases in between. The length of the CDR3 is 12 residues. Germline V gene sequence: CDR1 MNHEY, CDR2 SMNVEV (reference sequence). CDR3 DNA sequence: TGTGCCAGCAGCTCCGCGGGCTATGGCTACACCTTC. The encoded protein is CASSSAGYGYTF.

This clone was observed a single time. The J gene is TRBJ2-5, the V gene TRBV2, with a tentative D call TRBD1 (5 bases). CDR1 is SNHLY and CDR2 is FYNNEI in the germline V gene. This CDR3 region has 15 residues. Trimming cost V 7 bases and J 1 base, with 16 bases left between them. The chain's CDR3 is CASTTYRQTQETQYF. CDR3 nucleotides: TGTGCCAGCACCACGTATAGACAGACCCAAGAGACCCAGTACTTC.

The chain couples TRBV19 to TRBJ1-1, with D possibly matching TRBD1 (6 bases). CDR1 and CDR2 from the germline V gene are LNHDA and SQIVND (reference sequence). The CDR3 is 15 residues long. Trimming removed 2 bases from V and 7 bases from J, with 17 bases in between. This chain's CDR3 is CASSIIVRGANEAFF. CDR3 sequence (DNA): TGTGCCAGTAGTATAATCGTAAGGGGGGCAAATGAAGCTTTCTTT.

The chain joins TRBV5-1 to TRBJ2-1; 7 positions match TRBD2. With 4 bases clipped from V and 3 bases from J, the junction kept 10 bases outside the gene matches. The CDR3 consists of 16 residues. Germline V gives CDR1 SGHRS, CDR2 YFSETQ. The CDR3 DNA reads as TGCGCCAGCAGCGGTGGGGGGGTCAAGGTCTACAATGAGCAGTTCTTC. Its translation is CASSGGGVKVYNEQFF.

The chain has TRBV7-2 and TRBJ1-5; 7 nucleotides match TRBD1. Germline CDR1 and CDR2: SGHTA and FQGNSA. J was trimmed by 6 bases and V by 5 bases; bases with no gene match: 10. This CDR3 region has 15 residues. The CDR3 nucleotides are TGTGCCAGCAGCCCAGGGGGGGGCGGCGGTCAGCCCCAGCATTTT. This translates into CASSPGGGGGQPQHF.

This sequence joins TRBV19 and TRBJ1-6, with TRBD1 matching over 11 bases. Trimming at V came to 4 bases and at J to 9 bases, leaving 5 bases not matched to a gene. The germline gives CDR1 LNHDA, CDR2 SQIVND (reference sequence). This CDR3 has 15 residues. The CDR3 DNA reads as TGTGCCAGTAGTACCGTGGACAGGGGGCTTTCACCCCTCCACTTT. Amino acids: CASSTVDRGLSPLHF. Looking up the rest from reference TRBV19 and TRBJ1-6 gives the full variable domain: DGGITQSPKYLFRKEGQNVTLSCEQNLNHDAMYWYRQDPGQGLRLIYYSQIVNDFQKGDIAEGYSVSREKKESFPLTVTSAQKNPTAFYLCASSTVDRGLSPLHFGNGTRLTVT.

The rearrangement uses TRBV2 and TRBJ1-5; a weak D match, TRBD1 (5 bases). The V and J ends lost 5 bases and 6 bases respectively, with 17 bases between them. In germline, CDR1 is SNHLY, CDR2 FYNNEI. The CDR3 length is 15 residues. In DNA form, the CDR3 reads TGTGCCAGCAGTCCGGACACAGGCGGCGGTCAGCCCCAGCATTTT. This sequence encodes CASSPDTGGGQPQHF.

V is TRBV10-3 and J is TRBJ1-5; D possibly corresponds to TRBD1 (6 bases). V was trimmed by 10 bases and J by 0 bases, leaving 25 bases between them. From germline, CDR1 is ENHRY and CDR2 SYGVKD. The CDR3 spans 18 residues. Here the CDR3 reads CATDDPVHRAYSNQPQHF. In DNA form, the CDR3 reads TGTGCCACCGACGATCCGGTCCACAGGGCTTATAGCAATCAGCCCCAGCATTTT.

The V gene is TRBV2, the J gene TRBJ2-1; no clear D gene. The CDR3 is 13 residues long. V was clipped by 4 bases and J by 4 bases, with 8 bases between them. The germline V gene has CDR1 SNHLY and CDR2 FYNNEI. The CDR3 loop reads CASSGKQYNEQFF. CDR3 coding DNA: TGTGCCAGCAGTGGTAAGCAGTACAATGAGCAGTTCTTC.

V gene TRBV5-1 combines with J gene TRBJ1-4, with D possibly TRBD1 on 5 matching bases. This CDR3 region has 14 residues. Germline CDR1 is SGHRS and CDR2 is YFSETQ. Trimming left V 1 base short and J 6 bases short, with 10 bases between. The CDR3 here is CASSLNGADEKLFF. The CDR3, as DNA: TGCGCCAGCAGCTTGAATGGGGCCGATGAAAAACTGTTTTTT.

This sequence joins TRBV2 and TRBJ1-2; perhaps TRBD1 as D (5 bases). The germline V gene has CDR1 SNHLY and CDR2 FYNNEI. The CDR3 has 13 amino acids. Trimming stripped 8 bases from V and 4 bases from J, with 14 bases between. The CDR3 loop reads CASPGGKVYGYTF. Here the CDR3 DNA reads TGTGCCAGCCCCGGGGGGAAGGTCTATGGCTACACCTTC.

The chain recombines TRBV2 with TRBJ1-2; TRBD1 matches 8 bases. This CDR3 spans 14 amino acids. V lost 4 bases to trimming and J lost 0 bases; unmatched junction nucleotides: 1. The germline V gene encodes CDR1 SNHLY and CDR2 FYNNEI. DNA of the CDR3: TGTGCCAGCAGTGCGACAGGGGCTAACTATGGCTACACCTTC. This translates into CASSATGANYGYTF. Filled out from reference TRBV2 and TRBJ1-2, the complete variable domain reads EPEVTQTPSHQVTQMGQEVILRCVPISNHLYFYWYRQILGQKVEFLVSFYNNEISEKSEIFDDQFSVERPDGSNFTLKIRSTKLEDSAMYFCASSATGANYGYTFGSGTRLTVV.

In its sample, this clone was seen once. The chain joins TRBV4-2 to TRBJ2-1; 13 nucleotides match TRBD2. Losses at the gene ends were 3 bases for V and 3 bases for J; bases not matched to a gene: 5. The CDR3 length is 17 residues. CDR1 and CDR2 (germline): LGHNA, YNFKEQ. CDR3 in amino acids: CASSQGGTSGVYNEQFF. The CDR3 coding sequence is TGTGCCAGCAGCCAGGGGGGGACTAGCGGGGTCTACAATGAGCAGTTCTTC.

V and J are TRBV6-2 or TRBV6-3 and TRBJ1-5; TRBD1 is a possible D gene (6 bases). V was cut by 6 bases and J by 6 bases, with 12 bases left in between. This CDR3 has 13 amino acids. Germline CDR1 and CDR2: MNHEY and SVGEGT. The CDR3: CASSIQGLQPQHF. The CDR3 DNA follows: TGTGCCAGCAGCATACAGGGACTTCAGCCCCAGCATTTT.

V usage is TRBV9 and J usage is TRBJ1-1; D call uncertain. Trimming shortened V by 0 bases and J by 6 bases, and 12 bases separated the two germline ends. Looked up from germline, CDR1 is SGDLS and CDR2 is YYNGEE. The CDR3 has 14 amino acids. CDR3 in amino acids: CASSVDHKGAEAFF. The CDR3 DNA follows: TGTGCCAGCAGCGTAGACCATAAGGGCGCTGAAGCTTTCTTT.

The chain joins TRBV19 to TRBJ1-2; a possible D gene is TRBD1 (6 bases). The CDR3 is 15 residues long. Germline-derived CDR1 and CDR2 are LNHDA and SQIVND (reference sequence). The germline V and J ends were trimmed by 3 bases and 1 base, with 12 bases remaining between them. In DNA form, the CDR3 reads TGTGCCAGTAGTATTCAGGCAGGGGTTAACTATGGCTACACCTTC. Translated, it gives CASSIQAGVNYGYTF. Based on the CDR3 plus reference TRBV19 and TRBJ1-2, the full variable domain is DGGITQSPKYLFRKEGQNVTLSCEQNLNHDAMYWYRQDPGQGLRLIYYSQIVNDFQKGDIAEGYSVSREKKESFPLTVTSAQKNPTAFYLCASSIQAGVNYGYTFGSGTRLTVV.

The chain couples TRBV18 to TRBJ1-1; D is ambiguous. The CDR3 runs to 16 residues. Germline V gene data show CDR1 as KGHSH and CDR2 as LQKENI. The germline V and J ends were trimmed by 2 bases and 1 base, with 14 bases remaining between them. CDR3 amino acids: CASSPRLSHPNTEAFF. The CDR3 bases are TGTGCCAGCTCACCAAGGCTGAGTCACCCGAACACTGAAGCTTTCTTT.

The rearrangement links TRBV7-2 to TRBJ2-3, with 9 bases fitting TRBD2. This CDR3 comprises 14 residues. CDR1 is SGHTA, CDR2 FQGNSA, per germline. The V segment lost 5 bases and the J segment 14 bases; nucleotides outside the gene matches: 14. The CDR3 DNA sequence: TGTGCCAGCAGCATAAGGACTAGCGAGGGTTTTTTGTATTTT. This codes for CASSIRTSEGFLYF.

This clone was counted only a few times. The J gene is TRBJ2-7, the V gene TRBV23-1, with D hard to call. TRBV23-1 is noted as an ORF with a role that remains uncertain. This CDR3 has 13 residues. V was pared by 4 bases and J by 4 bases, with 11 bases between. CDR3 coding DNA: TGCGCCAGCAGTCTCTCCAAGAAATACGAGCAGTACTTC. Translated, it gives CASSLSKKYEQYF.

The chain combines TRBV5-8 with TRBJ2-2, with TRBD2 identical over 9 bases. Trimming cost V 0 bases and J 2 bases; bases outside gene matches: 2. This CDR3 spans 16 amino acids. Germline V CDR1 and CDR2: SGHTS, YDEGEE. CDR3 DNA: TGTGCCAGCAGCTTGGGACTAGCGGATAACACCGGGGAGCTGTTTTTT. Its protein is CASSLGLADNTGELFF.

This chain uses TRBV28 with TRBJ1-2; D uncertain. The germline V gene has CDR1 MDHEN and CDR2 SYDVKM. CDR3 length equals 12 residues. Trimming stripped 6 bases from V and 8 bases from J, with 13 bases between. DNA for the CDR3: TGTGCCAGCAGCCGAGGATCCTGGGGCTACACCTTC. Encoded protein: CASSRGSWGYTF.

The J gene is TRBJ1-3, the V gene TRBV5-8, with D maybe TRBD1 (5 bases). The CDR3 is 13 amino acids. The germline V and J ends were trimmed by 2 bases and 4 bases, with 7 bases remaining between them. Germline CDR1 reads SGHTS; CDR2 reads YDEGEE. The CDR3 sequence is CASSLRGGNTIYF. In DNA, the CDR3 is TGTGCCAGCAGCTTAAGGGGAGGAAACACCATATATTTT. The variable domain in full, completed from reference TRBV5-8 and TRBJ1-3, reads EAGVTQSPTHLIKTRGQQATLRCSPISGHTSVYWYQQALGLGLQFLLWYDEGEERNRGNFPPRFSGRQFPNYSSELNVNALELEDSALYLCASSLRGGNTIYFGEGSWLTVV.

The rearrangement joins TRBV21-1 to TRBJ2-5; the table's D gene call, TRBD1, was not cross checked with the DNA. TRBV21-1 is tagged as a pseudogene. This CDR3 spans 13 amino acids. The CDR3 loop is CARGQGGLETQYF. The CDR3 bases are TGTGCCAGAGGACAGGGCGGATTGGAGACCCAGTACTTC.